This T cell receptor (beta chain) was recorded in a study of cytomegalovirus exposure and HLA in healthy donors. In the study overall: The same platform was used for the 90 to 150 validation repertoires and the roughly 720 first-cohort repertoires, a later analysis reported.

With 5 bases removed from V and 1 base from J, the gap between germline ends came to 11 bases. The CDR3 sequence is 14 residues long. Per the germline V gene, CDR1 is MGHDK and CDR2 is SYGVNS. Sequenced by immunoSEQ multiplex PCR; TCRdb stores in-frame clones only, minus some. Of some 210,000 clones detected, approximately 82% appear once; the ten largest clones hold around 5.4%. General study findings and limits: The authors listed roughly 150 TCR beta chains as cytomegalovirus-associated. The finding came from a later analysis; first-cohort TCR clusters tended to co-occur in the 130 or so validation repertoires. Researchers reported that three CMV-associated chains were confirmed in vitro as CMV antigen-specific.

Turning to this clone: Its antigen is still unknown.

The V call is TRBV25-1, the J call TRBJ1-1; D unclear. Sample: PBMCs. This receptor was identified in a woman aged 18 to 35 in good health and CMV-seronegative. The CDR3 protein is CASSFGPGNTEAFF. In nucleotides, the CDR3 is TGTGCCAGCAGTTTCGGACCGGGGAACACTGAAGCTTTCTTT.